The 29 T cell receptor beta chains in this list originate from one sample, sequenced in a study of blood T cell repertoires in COVID-19. Assay: immunoSEQ multiplex PCR; the TCRdb copy retains only in-frame clones and omits some. Of under 300,000 clones in the sample, 85% are singletons; the top ten hold 6% to 7%. Material for sequencing was peripheral blood. Receptors originate from a woman in her sixties with active or convalescent COVID-19.

The chain is built from TRBV3-1 (or the pseudogene TRBV3-2) and TRBJ1-2; 7 nucleotides match TRBD1. V shed 4 bases and J 8 bases; nucleotides not matched to a gene: 7. The CDR3 totals 13 residues. Germline CDR1 and CDR2: LGHDT and YNNKEL (reference sequence). The chain's CDR3 is CASSLTGAGGYTF. The CDR3 DNA follows: TGTGCCAGCAGCCTAACAGGGGCCGGGGGCTACACCTTC.

By share of the sample, this clone is medium-sized. The chain employs TRBV14 and TRBJ2-1; possible D gene TRBD1, 7 bases. The V end lost 4 bases, the J end lost 8 bases, and 9 bases lay between the germline ends. The germline CDR1 and CDR2 sequences are SGHDN and FVKESK. The CDR3 is made up of 12 amino acids. CDR3: CASSRRGDEQFF. CDR3 coding DNA: TGTGCCAGCAGCCGCAGGGGGGATGAGCAGTTCTTC. Using reference TRBV14 and TRBJ2-1 for the parts outside the CDR3, the full variable domain is EAGVTQFPSHSVIEKGQTVTLRCDPISGHDNLYWYRRVMGKEIKFLLHFVKESKQDESGMPNNRFLAERTGGTYSTLKVQPAELEDSGVYFCASSRRGDEQFFGPGTRLTVL.

This chain joins TRBV7-9 and TRBJ2-3, with 7 positions matching TRBD1. CDR1 SEHNR and CDR2 FQNEAQ come from the germline V gene (reference sequence). V lost 1 base, J lost 2 bases, and 15 bases stayed unmatched. The CDR3 extends over 19 amino acids. The CDR3 here is CASSLGRTGLRPATDTQYF. CDR3 in DNA: TGTGCCAGCAGCTTAGGTAGGACAGGTCTTCGCCCTGCCACAGATACGCAGTATTTT. Full variable domain (missing parts from reference TRBV7-9 and TRBJ2-3): DTGVSQNPRHKITKRGQNVTFRCDPISEHNRLYWYRQTLGQGPEFLTYFQNEAQLEKSRLLSDRFSAERPKGSFSTLEIQRTEQGDSAMYLCASSLGRTGLRPATDTQYFGPGTRLTVL.

V gene TRBV10-3 combines with J gene TRBJ1-2; D may be TRBD1 (5 bases). V lost 3 bases, J lost 8 bases, and 13 bases lay in between. This CDR3 has 13 residues. The V gene's germline CDR1 is ENHRY and CDR2 SYGVKD. Here the CDR3 reads CAISDGGTRGYTF. DNA for the CDR3: TGTGCCATCAGTGACGGCGGGACTAGGGGCTACACCTTC.

The chain recombines TRBV4-2 with TRBJ2-3; D is unresolved. Per the germline V gene, CDR1 is LGHNA and CDR2 is YNFKEQ. This CDR3 has 14 amino acids. Deletions cut 4 bases from V and 4 bases from J, with 12 bases between. The CDR3 sequence is CASSPWARADTQYF. In DNA, the CDR3 is TGTGCCAGCAGCCCCTGGGCCCGAGCAGATACGCAGTATTTT.

This sequence joins TRBV11-2 and TRBJ1-2; possible D gene TRBD1, 6 bases. CDR1 and CDR2 from the germline V gene are SGHAT and FQNNGV. V was trimmed by 5 bases and J by 3 bases, leaving 16 bases between them. The CDR3 is 15 residues long. CDR3: CASSPDQGQYYGYTF. CDR3 coding DNA: TGTGCCAGCAGCCCCGACCAGGGGCAGTACTATGGCTACACCTTC.

The chain couples TRBV11-3 to TRBJ2-2; 8 bases fit TRBD2. CDR3 length: 15 amino acids. V lost 1 base and J lost 6; bases outside the gene matches: 4. The germline CDR1 and CDR2 sequences are SGHNT and YENEEA. The CDR3: CASSLGGGRAGELFF. For the CDR3, the DNA is TGTGCCAGCAGCTTAGGCGGGGGGCGGGCCGGGGAGCTGTTTTTT.

The chain carries TRBV2 and TRBJ1-2; D remains unclear. CDR1 is SNHLY, CDR2 FYNNEI, per germline. V lost 5 bases and J lost 3, with 7 bases in between. This CDR3 region has 12 residues. The CDR3 sequence: CASSTEHYGYTF. CDR3 in DNA: TGTGCCAGCAGTACGGAGCACTATGGCTACACCTTC. Drawing the rest from reference TRBV2 and TRBJ1-2, the complete variable domain is EPEVTQTPSHQVTQMGQEVILRCVPISNHLYFYWYRQILGQKVEFLVSFYNNEISEKSEIFDDQFSVERPDGSNFTLKIRSTKLEDSAMYFCASSTEHYGYTFGSGTRLTVV.

The J gene is TRBJ1-5, the V gene TRBV20-1; 10 nucleotides agree with TRBD1. The V segment lost 3 bases and the J segment 0 bases; nucleotides outside the gene matches: 8. The CDR3 is 17 amino acids. Germline-derived CDR1 and CDR2 are DFQATT and SNEGSKA (reference sequence). This chain's CDR3 is CSASSGTGDYSNQPQHF. The CDR3 coding sequence is TGCAGTGCTAGTTCCGGGACAGGGGATTATAGCAATCAGCCCCAGCATTTT.

This clone was seen a single time. A read error may produce the germline difference seen at one junction end. V is TRBV9 and J is TRBJ2-4; D ambiguous. Germline CDR1 is SGDLS and CDR2 is YYNGEE. CDR3 size: 9 residues. The CDR3 DNA reads TGTGCCAGCAGCGTAGTCGGGTCTTTC. Amino acid sequence: CASSVVGSF.

The chain uses TRBV27 and TRBJ1-1; 8 nucleotides line up with TRBD1. V dropped 5 bases and J dropped 0; count of bases not matched to a gene: 5. Per the germline V gene, CDR1 is MNHEY and CDR2 is SMNVEV (reference sequence). CDR3 length: 15 amino acids. The CDR3 loop reads CASSRRTGLNTEAFF. The CDR3 bases are TGTGCCAGCAGTCGACGGACAGGGCTGAACACTGAAGCTTTCTTT.

The chain joins TRBV11-3 to TRBJ2-7, with TRBD1 identical over 9 bases. Germline assignment: CDR1 SGHNT and CDR2 YENEEA. Losses at the gene ends were 5 bases for V and 7 bases for J; bases not matched to a gene: 12. The CDR3 is 15 residues long. As DNA, the CDR3 is TGTGCCAGCAGCCCATACGAGACAGGGGGACGAGAGCAGTACTTC. This encodes CASSPYETGGREQYF. Complete variable domain (other parts from reference TRBV11-3 and TRBJ2-7): EAGVVQSPRYKIIEKKQPVAFWCNPISGHNTLYWYLQNLGQGPELLIRYENEEAVDDSQLPKDRFSAERLKGVDSTLKIQPAELGDSAVYLCASSPYETGGREQYFGPGTRLTVT.

This clone was seen at least ten times. The chain employs TRBV10-1 and TRBJ2-2; no clear D gene. The CDR3 consists of 15 residues. V shed 0 bases and J shed 7 bases, with 12 bases lying between them. CDR1 is WNHNN and CDR2 is SYGVQD in the germline V gene (reference sequence). CDR3 sequence reads: CASSESKGDIGELFF. The DNA for the CDR3 is TGCGCCAGCAGTGAGTCGAAAGGAGATATCGGGGAGCTGTTTTTT.

The V call is TRBV6-5, the J call TRBJ1-2, with D possibly TRBD1 on 6 matching bases. V was cut by 4 bases and J by 2 bases, with 14 bases left in between. The germline CDR1 and CDR2 sequences are MNHEY and SVGAGI. The CDR3 spans 15 residues. The CDR3 is CASSWRGRENYGYTF. In DNA, the CDR3 is TGTGCCAGCAGTTGGCGGGGGCGCGAGAACTATGGCTACACCTTC.

In this sample, this clone turned up once. The chain recombines TRBV5-1 with TRBJ2-1; 11 bases are a match to TRBD2. V shed 0 bases, J shed 1 base, and the junction held 9 bases outside the gene matches. Germline CDR1 is SGHRS and CDR2 is YFSETQ. The CDR3 length is 19 residues. CDR3: CASSLVGSGRAYSYNEQFF. CDR3 in DNA: TGCGCCAGCAGCTTGGTGGGTAGCGGGAGGGCTTATTCCTACAATGAGCAGTTCTTC.

The V gene is TRBV19, the J gene TRBJ2-2, with TRBD1 matching over 7 bases. This CDR3 has 16 amino acids. The V gene end was trimmed by 4 bases and the J gene end by 5 bases; junction bases not matched to a gene: 10. The germline gives CDR1 LNHDA, CDR2 SQIVND (reference sequence). The DNA of the CDR3 is TGTGCCAGTAGTACAGACAGGGTTGAAGGAACCGGGGAGCTGTTTTTT. This codes for CASSTDRVEGTGELFF. The complete variable domain, with remaining parts taken from reference TRBV19 and TRBJ2-2, reads DGGITQSPKYLFRKEGQNVTLSCEQNLNHDAMYWYRQDPGQGLRLIYYSQIVNDFQKGDIAEGYSVSREKKESFPLTVTSAQKNPTAFYLCASSTDRVEGTGELFFGEGSRLTVL.

The chain recombines TRBV6-2 or TRBV6-3 with TRBJ2-1, with a weak D call TRBD1 (6 bases). The CDR3 sequence is 15 residues long. V lost 4 bases and J 6 bases, leaving 16 bases between the germline ends. The germline CDR1 and CDR2 sequences are MNHEY and SVGEGT. The CDR3 region is CASSSQRQVSNEQFF. The DNA for the CDR3 is TGTGCCAGCAGTTCACAGAGACAGGTTAGCAATGAGCAGTTCTTC.

The chain joins TRBV6-4 to TRBJ2-1, with TRBD2 matching 16 bases. Trimming at V came to 8 bases and at J to 2 bases, leaving 0 bases not matched to a gene. This CDR3 contains 15 residues. In germline, CDR1 is MRHNA, CDR2 SNTAGT. CDR3 bases: TGTGCCAGCGGGACTAGCGGGGGGGCCTACAATGAGCAGTTCTTC. Residues: CASGTSGGAYNEQFF.

This chain connects TRBV5-1 to TRBJ2-5; the D gene is possibly TRBD2 (5 bases). The CDR3 covers 14 residues. Trimming took off 3 bases at V and 5 bases at J, with 14 bases between the two ends. The germline V gene has CDR1 SGHRS and CDR2 YFSETQ. The CDR3 DNA follows: TGCGCCAGCAGCTCCTTCCGGGAAGGGGAGACCCAGTACTTC. Amino acids: CASSSFREGETQYF.

The chain links TRBV7-9 to TRBJ1-5; D call uncertain. There are 16 residues in the CDR3. Germline V gene sequence: CDR1 SEHNR, CDR2 FQNEAQ (reference sequence). V lost 1 base and J lost 4, with 14 bases in between. The CDR3, as DNA: TGTGCCAGCAGCTTAGGGGCCGGATCGAAGAATCAGCCCCAGCATTTT. Amino acids: CASSLGAGSKNQPQHF.

The chain links TRBV6-9 to TRBJ2-7; no clear D gene. With 8 bases removed from V and 3 bases from J, the gap between germline ends came to 14 bases. This CDR3 contains 13 residues. CDR1 is MNHGY, CDR2 SVAAGI, per germline. Here the CDR3 DNA reads TGTGCCAGCTGCAGGCAGTTCCTCTACGAGCAGTACGTC. Translating it yields CASCRQFLYEQYV.

V usage is TRBV7-3 and J usage is TRBJ2-1; D unresolved. Germline V lookup: CDR1 SGHTA, CDR2 FQGTGA. Trimming cost V 4 bases and J 5 bases, with 6 bases left between them. The CDR3 spans 12 residues. The CDR3 sequence is CASSSGHNEQFF. The CDR3 DNA reads TGTGCCAGCAGCTCAGGTCACAATGAGCAGTTCTTC.

The V and J genes are TRBV5-1 and TRBJ1-1; D may be TRBD1 (5 bases). CDR1 SGHRS and CDR2 YFSETQ come from the germline V gene. The CDR3 sequence is 14 residues long. V gave up 4 bases and J gave up 4 bases, with 14 bases separating them. CDR3 DNA sequence: TGCGCCAGCAGCGGTCAGGGAAGGGGCACTGAAGCTTTCTTT. This sequence encodes CASSGQGRGTEAFF. The variable domain in full, completed from reference TRBV5-1 and TRBJ1-1, reads KAGVTQTPRYLIKTRGQQVTLSCSPISGHRSVSWYQQTPGQGLQFLFEYFSETQRNKGNFPGRFSGRQFSNSRSEMNVSTLELGDSALYLCASSGQGRGTEAFFGQGTRLTVV.

V gene TRBV6-1 combines with J gene TRBJ1-2; a weak D match, TRBD1 (6 bases). The CDR3 is 16 residues long. V lost 2 bases and J lost 6, with 19 bases in between. The germline gives CDR1 MNHNS, CDR2 SASEGT. The CDR3 sequence: CASSENGDMGWNGYTF. The CDR3 DNA reads as TGTGCCAGCAGTGAAAATGGGGACATGGGCTGGAATGGCTACACCTTC.

The chain uses TRBV11-2 and TRBJ2-2, with D possibly matching TRBD2 (7 bases). This CDR3 contains 16 residues. V was pared by 4 bases and J by 2 bases, with 14 bases between. In germline, CDR1 is SGHAT, CDR2 FQNNGV. This chain's CDR3 is CASSSIWGGNTGELFF. The CDR3 DNA reads as TGTGCCAGCAGCTCCATTTGGGGGGGCAACACCGGGGAGCTGTTTTTT.

This clone has a single count. One junction end disagrees with the germline gene, perhaps due to a read error. The genes are TRBV7-7 and TRBJ2-1; TRBD2 is a possible D gene (7 bases). Germline CDR1 and CDR2: SSHAT and FNYEAQ (reference sequence). The CDR3 is 12 residues long. The CDR3 DNA is TGTGCTAGCAGCTTAGGGGGGGGAGAGCAGTTCTTC. Its translation is CASSLGGGEQFF.

The chain links TRBV29-1 to TRBJ1-1, with D unresolved. Looked up from germline, CDR1 is SQVTM and CDR2 is ANQGSEA. V was shortened by 7 bases and J by 1 base, with 10 bases between the two germline ends. There are 12 residues in the CDR3. The CDR3, as DNA: TGCAGCGCGGTACGAGCGAACACTGAAGCTTTCTTT. This translates into CSAVRANTEAFF.

The V gene is TRBV5-1, the J gene TRBJ1-6; 8 bases line up with TRBD1. CDR3 size: 16 residues. Trimming cost V 4 bases and J 11 bases; bases outside gene matches: 14. Germline V gene data show CDR1 as SGHRS and CDR2 as YFSETQ. In DNA, the CDR3 is TGCGCCAGCAGCCCACGAGTGGCAGGGGGCGGGACACCCCTCCACTTT. Translation: CASSPRVAGGGTPLHF. Filled out from reference TRBV5-1 and TRBJ1-6, the complete variable domain reads KAGVTQTPRYLIKTRGQQVTLSCSPISGHRSVSWYQQTPGQGLQFLFEYFSETQRNKGNFPGRFSGRQFSNSRSEMNVSTLELGDSALYLCASSPRVAGGGTPLHFGNGTRLTVT.

The chain carries TRBV11-3 and TRBJ2-7; 8 bases map to TRBD2. CDR1 and CDR2 (germline): SGHNT, YENEEA. The V gene end was trimmed by 0 bases and the J gene end by 4 bases; junction bases not matched to a gene: 5. CDR3 length: 15 residues. The CDR3 nucleotides read TGTGCCAGCAGCTTAGAGAGCGGGAGAGCGTACGAGCAGTACTTC. Translated: CASSLESGRAYEQYF.